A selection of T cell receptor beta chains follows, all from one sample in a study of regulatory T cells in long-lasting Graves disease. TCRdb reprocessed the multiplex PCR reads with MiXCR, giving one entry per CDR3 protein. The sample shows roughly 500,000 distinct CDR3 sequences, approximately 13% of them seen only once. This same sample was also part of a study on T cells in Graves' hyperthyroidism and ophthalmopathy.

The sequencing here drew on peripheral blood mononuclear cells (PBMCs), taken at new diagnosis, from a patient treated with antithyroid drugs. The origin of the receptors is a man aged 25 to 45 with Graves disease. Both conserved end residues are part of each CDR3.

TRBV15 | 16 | CATSREQAGPTDTQYF
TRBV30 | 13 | CAWNTGIQETQYF
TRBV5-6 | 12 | CASRFSTDTQYF
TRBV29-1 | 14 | CSVVAQKPGYEQYF
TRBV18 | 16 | CASSPPGLAAPDTQYF
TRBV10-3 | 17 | CAISYRATRSGANVLTF
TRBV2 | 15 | CASSEPGLGAYEQYF
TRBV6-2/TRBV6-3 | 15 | CASSAVVGADTEAFF
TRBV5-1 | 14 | CASGAGGWRDTQYF
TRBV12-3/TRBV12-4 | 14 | CASSLLGIGTEAFF
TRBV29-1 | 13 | CSVPRQGSYEQYF
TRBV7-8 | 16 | CASSLHGARPNQPQHF
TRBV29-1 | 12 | CSSGDGDTEAFF
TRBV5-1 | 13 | CASSRNLPTEAFF
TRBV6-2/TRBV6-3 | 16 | CASSYSRTGGFYGYTF
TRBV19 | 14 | CASTLAGNSDTQYF
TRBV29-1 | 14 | CSVGLQGVHEKLFF
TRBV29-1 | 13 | CSDSGSVTDTQYF
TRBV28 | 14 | CASSTGDYTDTQYF
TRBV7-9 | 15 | CASSSGQGGWYEQYF
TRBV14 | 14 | CASSQGLGANIQYF
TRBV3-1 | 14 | CASSRRDTDQPQHF
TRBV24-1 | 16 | CATSELTSQGTDTQYF
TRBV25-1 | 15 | CASSEGGGGAGELFF
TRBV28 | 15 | CASSFRSGNEETQYF
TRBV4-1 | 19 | CASSQDGGLAPVGTGELFF
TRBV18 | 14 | CASSAEGSGNTIYF
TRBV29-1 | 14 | CSGRQGVTNNEQFF
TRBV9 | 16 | CASSTSGTGFQETQYF
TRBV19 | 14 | CASSARQGRPEAFF
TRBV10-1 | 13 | CASRSRTDYEQYF
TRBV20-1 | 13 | CSAQQGVRETQYF
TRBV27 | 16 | CASSLGLSPHTGELFF
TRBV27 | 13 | CASSSSLNTEAFF
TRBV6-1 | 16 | CASRKGTSGRAGELFF
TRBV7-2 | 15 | CASSILVLSYNEQFF
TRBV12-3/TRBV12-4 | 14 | CASSWMKGTDTQYF
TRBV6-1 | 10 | CARVRKEAFF
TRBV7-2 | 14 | CASSSGLSNQPQHF
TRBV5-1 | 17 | CASSLEPGLAGRSEQYF
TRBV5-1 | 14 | CASSRDRAADTQYF
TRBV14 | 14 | CASNPGQGALEQYF
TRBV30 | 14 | CALQDRDRNSPLHF
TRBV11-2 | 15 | CASSPWTEPKETQYF